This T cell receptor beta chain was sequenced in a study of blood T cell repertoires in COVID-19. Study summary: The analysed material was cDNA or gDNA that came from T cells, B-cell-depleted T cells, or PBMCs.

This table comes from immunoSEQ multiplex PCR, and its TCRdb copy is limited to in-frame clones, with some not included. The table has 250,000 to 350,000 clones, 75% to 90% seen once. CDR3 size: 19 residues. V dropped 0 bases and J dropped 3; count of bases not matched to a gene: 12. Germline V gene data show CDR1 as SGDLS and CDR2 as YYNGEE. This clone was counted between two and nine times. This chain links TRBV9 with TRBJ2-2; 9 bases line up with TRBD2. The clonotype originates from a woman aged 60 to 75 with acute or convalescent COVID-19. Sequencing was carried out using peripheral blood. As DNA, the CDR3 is TGTGCCAGCAGCGTAGCCCTCCTCGCCTTAGCGGGAGACACCGGGGAGCTGTTTTTT. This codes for CASSVALLALAGDTGELFF.